This T cell receptor (beta chain) was identified in a study of T-cell memory formation after mild COVID-19. Study-level points and caveats: Clones that contracted from day 15 to 85 had balanced CD4/CD8; later expanders were CD4+ biased. For contracting clones, CD4+ ones sat mainly in CM and EM, CD8+ in EMRA.

Trimming shortened V by 5 bases and J by 5 bases, and 9 bases separated the two germline ends. Per germline, CDR1 SEHNR and CDR2 FQNEAQ (reference sequence). This CDR3 region has 13 residues. TCRdb itself ran the 5' RACE reads through MiXCR, one entry per CDR3 protein. The sample holds some 120,000 distinct CDR3 sequences, 15% to 20% seen once. This clonotype was picked up a small number of times. The target antigen is unknown. This chain joins TRBV7-9 and TRBJ2-2; D call uncertain. Source material: PBMCs or a T cell subset sorted from them (not recorded which). This receptor was obtained from a man in his late teens or twenties who had mild COVID-19 (a few samples of this study predate the infection). Cell type and time point are not known. The CDR3 sequence: CASSIQETGELFF. The CDR3, as DNA: TGTGCCAGCAGCATCCAAGAGACCGGGGAGCTGTTTTTT.